One and the same sample provided the 5 T cell receptor beta chains below, sequenced in a study of blood T cell repertoires in COVID-19. The assay was immunoSEQ multiplex PCR, and TCRdb's table has in-frame clones only and misses some. The data contain some 270,000 clones, 89% of them seen just once; the ten biggest clones take up 2% to 2.5%. The sequenced material came from peripheral blood. These receptors were obtained from a man aged 50-59 years with acute or convalescent COVID-19.

This clone showed up just a few times. The V call is TRBV9, the J call TRBJ1-1, with 11 positions matching TRBD1. Germline-derived CDR1 and CDR2 are SGDLS and YYNGEE. The CDR3 is 15 residues long. The junction had 3 bases not matched to a gene; V was cut back by 0 bases and J by 5 bases. CDR3 nucleotide sequence: TGTGCCAGCAGCGTAGAGGGACAGGGGGGTACTGAAGCTTTCTTT. Translated, it gives CASSVEGQGGTEAFF.

This rearrangement joins TRBV7-9 to TRBJ1-5; possible D gene TRBD1, 5 bases. There are 13 residues in the CDR3. V dropped 5 bases and J dropped 5 bases, with 10 bases sitting between them. From germline, CDR1 is SEHNR and CDR2 FQNEAQ (reference sequence). CDR3 bases: TGTGCCAGCAGCCTAGTAGGGGATCAGCCCCAGCATTTT. Translating it yields CASSLVGDQPQHF.

The V gene is TRBV25-1, the J gene TRBJ2-7; D gene unclear. CDR1 is MGHDK, CDR2 SYGVNS, per germline. CDR3 length equals 14 residues. V lost 5 bases and J 1 base, leaving 12 bases between the germline ends. The CDR3 protein is CASSTPGDSYEQYF. CDR3 nucleotide sequence: TGTGCCAGCAGTACCCCCGGAGATTCCTACGAGCAGTACTTC.

V is TRBV5-4 and J is TRBJ2-3; D might be TRBD2 (6 bases). The CDR3 sequence is 15 residues long. With 3 bases removed from V and 1 base from J, the gap between germline ends came to 12 bases. Germline loops: CDR1 SGHNT, CDR2 YYREEE (reference sequence). Written as DNA, the CDR3 is TGTGCCAGCAGCTCGACAAAGCGGGGCACAGATACGCAGTATTTT. Its translation is CASSSTKRGTDTQYF.

This clone was recorded only once. J is TRBJ2-5 and V is TRBV9, with 9 bases fitting TRBD2. CDR1 is SGDLS, CDR2 YYNGEE, per germline. J lost 5 bases, V lost 3 bases, and 14 bases had no gene match. The CDR3 consists of 17 residues. CDR3 DNA: TGTGCCAGCAGCGGAACCGGGGGAGCTAGCGGGGTGGAGACCCAGTACTTC. This encodes CASSGTGGASGVETQYF.